These 4 T cell receptor beta chains came from one sample sequenced in a study of CD8 T cells in Susac syndrome. RNA was extracted with the RNeasy kit, and a quantity of roughly 0.5 to 1 ug was reverse transcribed using random hexamers. TCRdb recomputed calls from the immunoSEQ multiplex PCR reads with MiXCR, one row per CDR3 protein. The table shows some 99,000 distinct CDR3 sequences, with 95% to 98% occurring only once. The sequencing sample was made of CD4+ T cells from PBMCs. The receptors here all came from a human donor in good health.

V is TRBV6-6 and J is TRBJ2-1; 8 positions agree with TRBD2. The ends lost 6 bases at V and 4 bases at J; junction bases unmatched: 8. Germline CDR1 MNHNY, CDR2 SVGAGI (reference sequence). The CDR3 has 15 residues. CDR3 amino acids: CASRPSGSVYNEQFF. The CDR3 bases are TGTGCCAGCAGACCCAGCGGGAGTGTTTACAATGAGCAGTTCTTC.

This clonotype has more than one count but fewer than ten. The J gene is TRBJ2-7, the V gene TRBV6-6; 7 bases line up with TRBD1. The CDR3 loop spans 13 amino acids. V lost 6 bases and J lost 4; bases outside the gene matches: 6. Germline V gene data show CDR1 as MNHNY and CDR2 as SVGAGI (reference sequence). The CDR3 is CASSPDRVYEQYF. CDR3 DNA sequence: TGTGCCAGCAGCCCCGACAGGGTGTACGAGCAGTACTTC.

The V and J genes are TRBV6-2 or TRBV6-3 and TRBJ2-7; TRBD2 matches 7 bases. The germline CDR1 and CDR2 sequences are MNHEY and SVGEGT. After removal of 2 bases from V and 1 base from J, the junction contained 5 bases not matched to a gene. The CDR3 loop spans 15 amino acids. CDR3 amino acids: CASSYRGSLSYEQYF. Here the CDR3 DNA reads TGTGCCAGCAGTTACCGCGGGAGTCTATCCTACGAGCAGTACTTC.

This clonotype was found a few times. The CDR3 region has the DNA TGTGCCAGCAGCCCTTACTACGAGCAGTACTTC. Translating it yields CASSPYYEQYF. V is TRBV6-2 or TRBV6-3 and J is TRBJ2-7; D is unresolved. The length of the CDR3 is 11 residues. The V and J ends lost 6 bases and 3 bases respectively, with 6 bases between them. Germline CDR1 is MNHEY and CDR2 is SVGEGT.